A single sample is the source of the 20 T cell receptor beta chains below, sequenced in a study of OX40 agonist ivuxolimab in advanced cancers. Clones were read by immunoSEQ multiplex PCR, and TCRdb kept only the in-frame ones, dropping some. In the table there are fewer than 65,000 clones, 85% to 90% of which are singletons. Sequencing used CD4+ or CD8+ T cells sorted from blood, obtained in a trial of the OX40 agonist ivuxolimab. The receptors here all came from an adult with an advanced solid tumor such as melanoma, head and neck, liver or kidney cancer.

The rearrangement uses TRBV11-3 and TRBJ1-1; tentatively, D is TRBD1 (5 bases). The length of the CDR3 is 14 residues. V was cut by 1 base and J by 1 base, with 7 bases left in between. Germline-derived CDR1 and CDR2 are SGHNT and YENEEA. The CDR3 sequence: CASSLAGGNTEAFF. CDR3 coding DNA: TGTGCCAGCAGCTTAGCTGGGGGGAACACTGAAGCTTTCTTT.

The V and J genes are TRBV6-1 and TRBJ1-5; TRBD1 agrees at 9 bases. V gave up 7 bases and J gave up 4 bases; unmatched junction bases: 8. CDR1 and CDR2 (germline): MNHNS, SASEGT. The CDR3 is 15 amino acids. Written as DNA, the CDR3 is TGTGCCAGCATCGGACAGGGGAATGTGAATCAGCCCCAGCATTTT. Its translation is CASIGQGNVNQPQHF.

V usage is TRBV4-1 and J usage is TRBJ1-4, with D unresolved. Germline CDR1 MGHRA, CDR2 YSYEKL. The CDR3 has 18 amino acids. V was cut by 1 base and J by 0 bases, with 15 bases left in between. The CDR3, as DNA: TGCGCCAGCAGCCAAGGGTTAACCTGGGAGACAACTAATGAAAAACTGTTTTTT. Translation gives CASSQGLTWETTNEKLFF.

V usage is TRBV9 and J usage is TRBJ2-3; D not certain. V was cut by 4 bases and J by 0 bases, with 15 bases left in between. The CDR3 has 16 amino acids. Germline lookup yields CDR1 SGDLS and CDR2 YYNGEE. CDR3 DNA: TGTGCCAGCAGCAAAACGGACGGAACTAGCACAGATACGCAGTATTTT. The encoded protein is CASSKTDGTSTDTQYF.

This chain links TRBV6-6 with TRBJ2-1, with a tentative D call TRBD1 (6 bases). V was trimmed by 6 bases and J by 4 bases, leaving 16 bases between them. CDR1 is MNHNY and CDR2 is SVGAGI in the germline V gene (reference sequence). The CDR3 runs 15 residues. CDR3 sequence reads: CASSPWAGEYNEQFF. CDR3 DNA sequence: TGTGCCAGCAGCCCCTGGGCAGGGGAGTACAATGAGCAGTTCTTC.

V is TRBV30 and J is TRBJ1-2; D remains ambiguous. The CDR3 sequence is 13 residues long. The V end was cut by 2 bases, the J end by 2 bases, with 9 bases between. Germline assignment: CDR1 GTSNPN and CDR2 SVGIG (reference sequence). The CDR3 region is CAWSPGRNYGYTF. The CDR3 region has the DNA TGTGCCTGGAGTCCTGGAAGGAACTATGGCTACACCTTC.

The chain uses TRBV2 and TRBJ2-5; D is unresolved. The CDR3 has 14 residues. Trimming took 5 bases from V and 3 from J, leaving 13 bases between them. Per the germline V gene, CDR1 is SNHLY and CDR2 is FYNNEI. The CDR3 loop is CASSQNEEKETQYF. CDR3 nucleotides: TGTGCCAGCAGTCAAAATGAGGAGAAAGAGACCCAGTACTTC. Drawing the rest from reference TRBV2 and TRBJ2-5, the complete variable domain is EPEVTQTPSHQVTQMGQEVILRCVPISNHLYFYWYRQILGQKVEFLVSFYNNEISEKSEIFDDQFSVERPDGSNFTLKIRSTKLEDSAMYFCASSQNEEKETQYFGPGTRLLVL.

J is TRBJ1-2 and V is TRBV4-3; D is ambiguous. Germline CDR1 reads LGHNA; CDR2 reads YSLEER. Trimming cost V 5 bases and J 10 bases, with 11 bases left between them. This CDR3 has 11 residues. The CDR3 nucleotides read TGCGCCAGCAGCACACCCGGTGACTACACCTTC. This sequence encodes CASSTPGDYTF.

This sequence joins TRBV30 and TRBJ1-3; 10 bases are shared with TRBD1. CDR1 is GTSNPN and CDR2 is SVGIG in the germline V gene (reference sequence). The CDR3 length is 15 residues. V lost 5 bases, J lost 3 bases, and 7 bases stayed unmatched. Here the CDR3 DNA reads TGTGCCTGGGGGACAGGGGTGGCGGATGGAAACACCATATATTTT. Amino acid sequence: CAWGTGVADGNTIYF.

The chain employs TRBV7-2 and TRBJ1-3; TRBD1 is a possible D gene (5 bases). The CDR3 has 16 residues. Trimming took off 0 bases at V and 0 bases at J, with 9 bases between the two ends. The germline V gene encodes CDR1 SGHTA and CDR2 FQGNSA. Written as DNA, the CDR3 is TGTGCCAGCAGCTTAGCCGGGGGATACTCTGGAAACACCATATATTTT. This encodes CASSLAGGYSGNTIYF. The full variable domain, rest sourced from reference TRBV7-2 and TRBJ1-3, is GAGVSQSPSNKVTEKGKDVELRCDPISGHTALYWYRQSLGQGLEFLIYFQGNSAPDKSGLPSDRFSAERTGGSVSTLTIQRTQQEDSAVYLCASSLAGGYSGNTIYFGEGSWLTVV.

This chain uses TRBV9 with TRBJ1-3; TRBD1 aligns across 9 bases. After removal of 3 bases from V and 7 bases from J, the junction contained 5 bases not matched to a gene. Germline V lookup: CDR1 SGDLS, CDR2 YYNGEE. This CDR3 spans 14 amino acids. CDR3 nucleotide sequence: TGTGCCAGCAGCGCAGGGACAGGGAGGAACACCATATATTTT. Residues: CASSAGTGRNTIYF.

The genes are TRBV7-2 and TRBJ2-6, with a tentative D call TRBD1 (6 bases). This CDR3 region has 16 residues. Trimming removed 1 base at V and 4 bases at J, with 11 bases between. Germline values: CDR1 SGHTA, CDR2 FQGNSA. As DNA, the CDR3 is TGTGCCAGCAGCTTAGAGGGGGTCCCCGGGGCCAACGTCCTGACTTTC. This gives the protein CASSLEGVPGANVLTF. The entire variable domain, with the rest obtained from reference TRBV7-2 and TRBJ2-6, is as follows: GAGVSQSPSNKVTEKGKDVELRCDPISGHTALYWYRQSLGQGLEFLIYFQGNSAPDKSGLPSDRFSAERTGGSVSTLTIQRTQQEDSAVYLCASSLEGVPGANVLTFGAGSRLTVL.

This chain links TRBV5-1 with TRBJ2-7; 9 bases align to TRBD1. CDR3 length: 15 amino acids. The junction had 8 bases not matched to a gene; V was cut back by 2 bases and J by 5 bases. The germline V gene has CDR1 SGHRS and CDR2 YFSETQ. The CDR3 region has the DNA TGCGCCAGCAGCTTCTCCGGGACAGGGCTCGACGAGCAGTACTTC. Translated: CASSFSGTGLDEQYF.

DNA for the CDR3: TGTGCCAGCAGCTTAACCCCGGGACTGAACACTGAAGCTTTCTTT. Amino acid sequence: CASSLTPGLNTEAFF. The chain employs TRBV7-3 and TRBJ1-1; D may be TRBD1 (5 bases). Germline CDR1 reads SGHTA; CDR2 reads FQGTGA. The CDR3 has 15 amino acids. Trimming cost V 0 bases and J 0 bases, with 8 bases left between them.

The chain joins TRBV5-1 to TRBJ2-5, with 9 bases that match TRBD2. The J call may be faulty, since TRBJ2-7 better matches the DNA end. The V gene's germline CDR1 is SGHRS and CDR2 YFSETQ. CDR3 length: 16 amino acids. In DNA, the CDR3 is TGCGCCAGCAGCTCCCTCGTTAGCGGGGGTGACTACGAGCAGTACTTC. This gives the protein CASSSLVSGGDYEQYF.

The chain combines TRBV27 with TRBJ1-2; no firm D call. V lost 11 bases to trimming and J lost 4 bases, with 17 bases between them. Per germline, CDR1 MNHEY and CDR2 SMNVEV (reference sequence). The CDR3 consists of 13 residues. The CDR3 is CARPPRGFYGYTF. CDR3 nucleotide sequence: TGTGCCCGCCCTCCTCGAGGTTTCTATGGCTACACCTTC.

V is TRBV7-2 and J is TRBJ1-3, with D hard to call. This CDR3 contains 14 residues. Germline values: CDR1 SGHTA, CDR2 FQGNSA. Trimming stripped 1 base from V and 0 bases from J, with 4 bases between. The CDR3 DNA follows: TGTGCCAGCAGCTTAGTCGTCTCTGGAAACACCATATATTTT. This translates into CASSLVVSGNTIYF.

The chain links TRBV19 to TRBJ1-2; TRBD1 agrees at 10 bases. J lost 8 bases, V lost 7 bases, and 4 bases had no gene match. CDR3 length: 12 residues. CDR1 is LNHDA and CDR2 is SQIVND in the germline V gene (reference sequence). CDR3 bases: TGTGCCAGTACTTGGACAGGGGGGGGCTACACCTTC. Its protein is CASTWTGGGYTF. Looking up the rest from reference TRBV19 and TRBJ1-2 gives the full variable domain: DGGITQSPKYLFRKEGQNVTLSCEQNLNHDAMYWYRQDPGQGLRLIYYSQIVNDFQKGDIAEGYSVSREKKESFPLTVTSAQKNPTAFYLCASTWTGGGYTFGSGTRLTVV.

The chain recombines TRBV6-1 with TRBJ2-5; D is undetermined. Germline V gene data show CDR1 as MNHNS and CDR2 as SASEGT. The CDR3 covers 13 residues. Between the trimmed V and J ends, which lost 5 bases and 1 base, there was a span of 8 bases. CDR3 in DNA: TGTGCCAGCAGTCTCCGGGTCCAAGAGACCCAGTACTTC. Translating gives CASSLRVQETQYF.

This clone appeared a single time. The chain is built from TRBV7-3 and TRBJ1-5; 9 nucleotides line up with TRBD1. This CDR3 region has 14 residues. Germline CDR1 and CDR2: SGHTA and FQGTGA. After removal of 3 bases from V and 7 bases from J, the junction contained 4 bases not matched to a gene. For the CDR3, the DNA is TGTGCCAGCAGCTTGGGACAGGGCGGACAGCCCCAGCATTTT. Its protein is CASSLGQGGQPQHF.